This passage covers 25 T cell receptor beta chains from one sample sequenced in a study of OX40 agonist ivuxolimab in advanced cancers. The protocol was immunoSEQ multiplex PCR, while the TCRdb copy is restricted to in-frame clones and leaves out a portion. The table lists some 90,000 clones, approximately 89% of them singletons. Sequences were derived from CD4+ or CD8+ T cells sorted from blood, sampled in a trial of the OX40 agonist ivuxolimab. The source of these receptors is an adult with an advanced solid tumor such as melanoma, head and neck, liver or kidney cancer.

This clone showed up just once. The chain carries TRBV5-4 and TRBJ2-7; 13 bases align to TRBD2. After removal of 6 bases from V and 7 bases from J, the junction contained 10 bases not matched to a gene. CDR1 and CDR2 from the germline V gene are SGHNT and YYREEE (reference sequence). The CDR3 consists of 15 residues. CDR3 nucleotides: TGTGCCAGCACTGAGACGGGACTAGCGGGACGGGAGCAGTACGTC. It codes for CASTETGLAGREQYV.

This CDR3 is CASSEGLATNEKLFF. In nucleotides, the CDR3 is TGTGCCAGCAGTGAAGGTTTAGCAACTAATGAAAAACTGTTTTTT. This chain links TRBV6-1 with TRBJ1-4; D remains unclear. CDR1 is MNHNS, CDR2 SASEGT, per germline. CDR3 length equals 15 residues. V lost 1 base and J 0 bases, leaving 6 bases between the germline ends.

The V call is TRBV7-2, the J call TRBJ2-3; 12 positions agree with TRBD2. With V trimmed by 5 bases and J by 3 bases, 12 bases remained unmatched. The CDR3 covers 18 residues. The germline V gene encodes CDR1 SGHTA and CDR2 FQGNSA. CDR3 region: CASSRKLAGGPGTDTQYF. The CDR3 nucleotides are TGTGCCAGCAGCCGAAAGCTAGCGGGAGGGCCTGGGACAGATACGCAGTATTTT. Combining the CDR3 with reference TRBV7-2 and TRBJ2-3 gives the whole variable domain GAGVSQSPSNKVTEKGKDVELRCDPISGHTALYWYRQSLGQGLEFLIYFQGNSAPDKSGLPSDRFSAERTGGSVSTLTIQRTQQEDSAVYLCASSRKLAGGPGTDTQYFGPGTRLTVL.

The rearrangement uses TRBV28 and TRBJ2-5; possible D gene TRBD2, 6 bases. The germline V gene encodes CDR1 MDHEN and CDR2 SYDVKM. This CDR3 comprises 13 residues. Trimming stripped 8 bases from V and 3 bases from J, with 13 bases between. The CDR3 is CASLEGREETQYF. The CDR3 DNA reads as TGTGCCAGCTTGGAGGGGCGGGAAGAGACCCAGTACTTC.

The gene calls are TRBV20-1 and TRBJ1-1; D unclear. Per the germline V gene, CDR1 is DFQATT and CDR2 is SNEGSKA (reference sequence). The ends were cut back, 2 bases at V and 5 bases at J, with 6 bases in the middle. The CDR3 totals 11 residues. CDR3 in amino acids: CSARSGTEAFF. The CDR3 DNA reads as TGCAGTGCTAGAAGCGGAACTGAAGCTTTCTTT.

The chain joins TRBV19 to TRBJ1-2, with 7 bases aligning to TRBD1. J lost 5 bases, V lost 3 bases, and 9 bases had no gene match. CDR1 LNHDA and CDR2 SQIVND come from the germline V gene (reference sequence). The CDR3 covers 15 residues. CDR3 bases: TGTGCCAGTAGTATCCCGGACAGGAAGGGGTATGGCTACACCTTC. The encoded protein is CASSIPDRKGYGYTF.

The chain couples TRBV29-1 to TRBJ2-1; TRBD2 matches 16 bases. The CDR3 spans 16 residues. Germline V gives CDR1 SQVTM, CDR2 ANQGSEA. After removal of 6 bases from V and 4 bases from J, the junction contained 6 bases not matched to a gene. CDR3 protein: CSVGTSGRERYNEQFF. CDR3 DNA sequence: TGCAGCGTAGGGACTAGCGGGAGGGAAAGATACAATGAGCAGTTCTTC.

The chain couples TRBV5-4 to TRBJ2-3, with 9 bases aligning to TRBD1. Germline V lookup: CDR1 SGHNT, CDR2 YYREEE (reference sequence). This CDR3 spans 15 amino acids. With 4 bases clipped from V and 1 base from J, the junction kept 4 bases outside the gene matches. CDR3 nucleotide sequence: TGTGCCAGCAGCAAGGGACAGGGAGGCACAGATACGCAGTATTTT. Amino acid sequence: CASSKGQGGTDTQYF.

The rearrangement links TRBV11-3 to TRBJ2-5, with 11 nucleotides matching TRBD2. V dropped 5 bases and J dropped 4; count of bases not matched to a gene: 9. CDR1 SGHNT and CDR2 YENEEA come from the germline V gene. The CDR3 is 16 residues long. The CDR3 nucleotides are TGTGCCAGCAGCCTTTCGCTAGCGGGAGGAGGAGAGACCCAGTACTTC. Residues: CASSLSLAGGGETQYF.

This chain joins TRBV5-6 and TRBJ1-6, with 9 bases that match TRBD1. The CDR3 is 15 residues long. Trimming took 3 bases from V and 6 from J; bases not matched to a gene: 4. Germline CDR1 is SGHDT and CDR2 is YYEEEE. The CDR3 spells CASSSLDRGNSPLHF. CDR3 coding DNA: TGTGCCAGCAGCTCCTTGGACAGGGGTAATTCACCCCTCCACTTT.

V is TRBV2 and J is TRBJ1-3, with 7 bases aligning to TRBD1. V shed 4 bases and J 0 bases; nucleotides not matched to a gene: 3. CDR1 is SNHLY, CDR2 FYNNEI, per germline. The CDR3 contains 15 residues. The CDR3 nucleotides are TGTGCCAGCAGTGTTGACAGGGCCTCTGGAAACACCATATATTTT. Translation: CASSVDRASGNTIYF.

V gene TRBV9 combines with J gene TRBJ2-2, with D perhaps matching TRBD2 (6 bases). The CDR3 runs 16 residues. In germline, CDR1 is SGDLS, CDR2 YYNGEE. Trimming pared 0 bases from V and 2 bases from J, leaving 11 bases between. CDR3 in amino acids: CASSVGGGSNTGELFF. CDR3 DNA sequence: TGTGCCAGCAGCGTAGGAGGAGGGAGTAACACCGGGGAGCTGTTTTTT.

This chain joins TRBV7-9 and TRBJ1-4; 7 positions agree with TRBD1. Per the germline V gene, CDR1 is SEHNR and CDR2 is FQNEAQ (reference sequence). The V segment lost 5 bases and the J segment 7 bases; nucleotides outside the gene matches: 7. This CDR3 spans 14 amino acids. DNA of the CDR3: TGTGCCAGCAGCGAGGGACAGCTTAGTGAAAAACTGTTTTTT. Protein sequence: CASSEGQLSEKLFF.

The rearrangement uses TRBV7-2 and TRBJ1-1; 12 positions agree with TRBD1. The CDR3 is 17 residues long. Germline values: CDR1 SGHTA, CDR2 FQGNSA. J was trimmed by 10 bases and V by 0 bases; bases with no gene match: 12. As DNA, the CDR3 is TGTGCCAGCAGCTTAGCGGGAGGGGGACAGGGGGCAATAAGAGCTTTCTTT. Protein sequence: CASSLAGGGQGAIRAFF.

The sample holds a few counts of this clone. This sample also contains other DNA sequences that code for the same CDR3. V and J are TRBV11-3 and TRBJ1-1, with D hard to call. This CDR3 has 14 residues. V shed 1 base and J shed 5 bases, with 11 bases lying between them. CDR1 is SGHNT and CDR2 is YENEEA in the germline V gene. The CDR3 loop reads CASSLGRGSTEAFF. CDR3 coding DNA: TGTGCCAGCAGCTTAGGACGGGGTTCGACTGAAGCTTTCTTT.

The rearrangement joins TRBV11-3 to TRBJ2-2; unclear D gene. Trimming took 3 bases from V and 6 from J, leaving 8 bases between them. Germline CDR1 SGHNT, CDR2 YENEEA. The CDR3 consists of 13 residues. Here the CDR3 DNA reads TGTGCCAGCAGCTTTAGTTGGGCCGGGGAGCTGTTTTTT. It specifies CASSFSWAGELFF. Filled out from reference TRBV11-3 and TRBJ2-2, the complete variable domain reads EAGVVQSPRYKIIEKKQPVAFWCNPISGHNTLYWYLQNLGQGPELLIRYENEEAVDDSQLPKDRFSAERLKGVDSTLKIQPAELGDSAVYLCASSFSWAGELFFGEGSRLTVL.

The V call is TRBV4-1, the J call TRBJ2-6, with D perhaps TRBD1 (6 bases). Trimming cost V 5 bases and J 4 bases, with 12 bases left between them. Germline V gene sequence: CDR1 MGHRA, CDR2 YSYEKL. The CDR3 extends over 15 amino acids. The CDR3 nucleotides are TGCGCCAGCAGCGAACAGGGTTCCGGGGCCAACGTCCTGACTTTC. It codes for CASSEQGSGANVLTF.

Only a few counts were recorded for this clone. The CDR3 DNA follows: TGTGCCAGCAGCTTTAGCTCCTACGAGCAGTACGTC. Protein sequence: CASSFSSYEQYV. The chain has TRBV11-2 and TRBJ2-7; D is unclear. Deletions cut 3 bases from V and 0 bases from J, with 3 bases between. Per the germline V gene, CDR1 is SGHAT and CDR2 is FQNNGV. This CDR3 is built from 12 residues.

The rearrangement joins TRBV21-1 to TRBJ2-2; no DNA check was done on the table's D call, TRBD2. TRBV21-1 is recorded as a pseudogene. CDR3 length: 16 amino acids. The CDR3 spells CASRLLGTTSPGELFF. The CDR3 coding sequence is TGTGCCAGCAGGTTACTAGGGACTACCAGCCCCGGGGAGCTGTTTTTT.

The rearrangement links TRBV5-1 to TRBJ2-1; 9 bases line up with TRBD2. The V and J ends lost 7 bases and 0 bases, in that order; junction bases with no gene match: 5. CDR1 and CDR2 (germline): SGHRS, YFSETQ. The CDR3 contains 15 residues. DNA for the CDR3: TGCGCCAGCCGACTTAGCGGGAGCTCCTACAATGAGCAGTTCTTC. It encodes CASRLSGSSYNEQFF.

The chain couples TRBV19 to TRBJ1-4, with no clear D. Germline V CDR1 and CDR2: LNHDA, SQIVND (reference sequence). Trimming took off 6 bases at V and 0 bases at J, with 11 bases between the two ends. This CDR3 region has 15 residues. In nucleotides, the CDR3 is TGTGCCAGTAGCGTAATCAGTGCAACTAATGAAAAACTGTTTTTT. Its translation is CASSVISATNEKLFF.

This chain uses TRBV9 with TRBJ2-2, with D tentatively TRBD2 (6 bases). With 0 bases removed from V and 2 bases from J, the gap between germline ends came to 11 bases. CDR1 is SGDLS and CDR2 is YYNGEE in the germline V gene. The CDR3 contains 16 residues. This chain's CDR3 is CASSVGPGGNTGELFF. CDR3 DNA: TGTGCCAGCAGCGTAGGACCCGGGGGTAACACCGGGGAGCTGTTTTTT. Using reference TRBV9 and TRBJ2-2 for the parts outside the CDR3, the full variable domain is DSGVTQTPKHLITATGQRVTLRCSPRSGDLSVYWYQQSLDQGLQFLIQYYNGEERAKGNILERFSAQQFPDLHSELNLSSLELGDSALYFCASSVGPGGNTGELFFGEGSRLTVL.

This clone was found a few times. The chain carries TRBV6-6 and TRBJ2-5; no firm D call. The CDR3 contains 14 residues. Germline lookup yields CDR1 MNHNY and CDR2 SVGAGI (reference sequence). The V end lost 7 bases, the J end lost 0 bases, and 12 bases lay between the germline ends. The CDR3, as DNA: TGTGCCAGCAACCGAGCTGAGTACCAAGAGACCCAGTACTTC. This gives the protein CASNRAEYQETQYF.

The gene calls are TRBV6-1 and TRBJ1-4; maybe TRBD1 (6 bases). Germline CDR1 MNHNS, CDR2 SASEGT. V lost 9 bases to trimming and J lost 3 bases, with 17 bases between them. This CDR3 has 15 residues. CDR3 in DNA: TGTGCCAGTTCTAATTACAGGGCCTCTAATGAAAAACTGTTTTTT. Translated, it gives CASSNYRASNEKLFF.

This clone came up once. This rearrangement joins TRBV19 to TRBJ1-2; weak D call: TRBD1 (5 bases). CDR1 is LNHDA and CDR2 is SQIVND in the germline V gene (reference sequence). Trimming took 3 bases from V and 7 from J, leaving 24 bases between them. This CDR3 is 17 amino acids long. CDR3 loop: CASSILVFGTDSFGYTF. The CDR3 coding sequence is TGTGCCAGTAGTATCCTAGTATTCGGGACCGACTCATTTGGCTACACCTTC.